The rows below give T cell receptor beta chains drawn from one sample of a study of blood T cell repertoires in COVID-19. Sequenced by immunoSEQ multiplex PCR; TCRdb stores in-frame clones only, minus some. The sample contains 200,000 to 300,000 clones, 85% of which appear only once. Sequenced input: peripheral blood. The origin of the receptors is a man aged 50 to 60 with COVID-19, enrolled during active disease. CDR3s include the opening cysteine and the closing phenylalanine or tryptophan. D genes are given only for firm matches. A row's size may be missing; if present it is once, few, many or a size class.

V gene	J gene	clone size	D gene	CDR3 DNA	CDR3 protein
TRBV5-1	TRBJ1-1	once	NA	TGCGCCAGCAGCCCCGGGGGGGCTGAAGCTTTCTTT	CASSPGGAEAFF
TRBV5-6	TRBJ2-4	NA	NA	TGTGCCAGCAGTCGCTCAGGGGCTAGAAACGTTCAGTACTTC	CASSRSGARNVQYF
TRBV27	TRBJ2-7	NA	TRBD1	TGTGCCAGCAGCAAGAGACAGGGAATACCCTACGAGCAGTACTTC	CASSKRQGIPYEQYF
TRBV5-5	TRBJ1-5	NA	NA	TGTGCCAGCAGCTTGGATGGGGGGGGAGGCAATCAGCCCCAGCATTTT	CASSLDGGGGNQPQHF
TRBV4-3	TRBJ2-1	NA	NA	TGCGCCAGCAGCCAAGACGGGGGCAATGAGCAGTTCTTC	CASSQDGGNEQFF
TRBV2	TRBJ2-1	NA	TRBD1	TGTGCCAGCAGTAAAGGACAGGGGGCTACCTACAATGAGCAGTTCTTC	CASSKGQGATYNEQFF
TRBV5-1	TRBJ1-4	NA	NA	TGCGCCAGCAGCTTGCGACAGCTCAATGAAAAACTGTTTTTT	CASSLRQLNEKLFF
TRBV7-2	TRBJ2-5	NA	TRBD1	TGTGCCAGCAGCTTATTAAGGACAGGGATGGAGACCCAGTACTTC	CASSLLRTGMETQYF
TRBV7-9	TRBJ2-1	NA	TRBD2	TGTGCCAGCAGGACCAGCGGGGGACCTAACAATGAGCAGTTCTTC	CASRTSGGPNNEQFF
TRBV19	TRBJ1-6	NA	NA	TGTGCCAGTAGTGGGGGGGCGCTCAGTTCACCCCTCCACTTT	CASSGGALSSPLHF
TRBV18	TRBJ1-2	few	NA	TGTGCCAGCTCACCAACACAGTATGGTGGCTACACCTTC	CASSPTQYGGYTF
TRBV28	TRBJ1-2	NA	NA	TGTGCCAGCAGTTCACAGGGAGGCTACACCTTC	CASSSQGGYTF
TRBV6-5	TRBJ2-7	NA	NA	TGTGCCAGCAGAGCGGGACACAACGAGCAGTACTTC	CASRAGHNEQYF
TRBV3-1/TRBV3-2	TRBJ2-1	NA	NA	TGTGCCAGCAGCCAAGACAGGTTCTACAATGAGCAGTTCTTC	CASSQDRFYNEQFF
TRBV7-2	TRBJ2-2	NA	TRBD2	TGTGCCAGCAGCCCTGGGGCTGGCGGGGGGACCCCAGACACCGGGGAGCTGTTTTTT	CASSPGAGGGTPDTGELFF
TRBV19	TRBJ2-3	once	NA	TGTGCCAGTAGCCGCGACAGGTCTAGCACAGATACGCAGTATTTT	CASSRDRSSTDTQYF
TRBV28	TRBJ1-2	NA	TRBD1	TGTGCCAGCAATGCCCTGACAGGGGATAACTATGGCTACACCTTC	CASNALTGDNYGYTF
TRBV28	TRBJ2-7	once	TRBD2	TGTGCCAGCAGACGGACTAGCGGTACCTACGAGCAGTACTTC	CASRRTSGTYEQYF
TRBV11-3	TRBJ2-1	NA	TRBD1	TGTGCCAGCAGCGAAGGGTCAGGGGGAAACAATGAGCAGTTCTTC	CASSEGSGGNNEQFF
TRBV30	TRBJ1-5	NA	TRBD1	TGTGCCTGGAGTAAGGACAGGGAAACTCAGCCCCAGCATTTT	CAWSKDRETQPQHF
TRBV15	TRBJ1-6	NA	NA	TGTGCCACCAGCGCTCTTAGCTCCTATAATTCACCCCTCCACTTT	CATSALSSYNSPLHF
TRBV7-2	TRBJ2-7	NA	TRBD1	TGTGCCAGCAGCCGGACAGGCCTCTCCTACGAGCAGTACTTC	CASSRTGLSYEQYF
TRBV7-8	TRBJ2-2	NA	NA	TGTGCCAGCAGCAGAAACAGGAACACCGGGGAGCTGTTTTTT	CASSRNRNTGELFF
TRBV7-2	TRBJ2-7	NA	TRBD2	TGTGCCAGCAGCTCTTCGCGGGGGGTCAGGGAACAGTACTTC	CASSSSRGVREQYF
TRBV5-1	TRBJ2-1	NA	TRBD1	TGCGCCAGCAGCTTAGGCCCCCCCGGGACAGGTGACTACAATGAGCAGTTCTTC	CASSLGPPGTGDYNEQFF
TRBV19	TRBJ1-1	NA	NA	TGTGCCAGTAGTGACGATCCGGGAGGGACTGAAGCTTTCTTT	CASSDDPGGTEAFF
TRBV6-5	TRBJ1-2	NA	NA	TGTGCCAGCAGGATCGGGGTAAACTATGGCTACACCTTC	CASRIGVNYGYTF
TRBV4-1	TRBJ2-5	once	NA	TGCGCCAGCAGCCAAGAGCCCAGTTATGCCCAGTACTTC	CASSQEPSYAQYF
TRBV29-1	TRBJ1-1	NA	NA	TGCAGCGTTGGAGGGAGGACGATCACTGAAGCTTTCTTT	CSVGGRTITEAFF
TRBV6-2/TRBV6-3	TRBJ2-2	NA	TRBD2	TGTGCCAGCAGCTTTCGACCGCCGGGGGGCACCGGGGAGCTGTTTTTT	CASSFRPPGGTGELFF
TRBV6-5	TRBJ2-3	NA	NA	TGTGCCAGCAGCAAGGGGCTCCTTAGCACAGATACGCAGTATTTT	CASSKGLLSTDTQYF
TRBV29-1	TRBJ2-7	NA	TRBD1	TGCAGCGGGGGGGACAGGGGGCACCACGAGCAGTACTTC	CSGGDRGHHEQYF
TRBV9	TRBJ1-1	NA	TRBD1	TGTGCCAGCAGCGGACAGGGGGCTGCGACTGAAGCTTTCTTT	CASSGQGAATEAFF
TRBV5-1	TRBJ2-3	NA	TRBD1	TGCGCCAGCAGCTTGGACGGGACAGGGAGGCCAGATACGCAGTATTTT	CASSLDGTGRPDTQYF
TRBV28	TRBJ1-2	NA	NA	TGTGCCAGCACCCTACAGGGTCACGACTATGGCTACACCTTC	CASTLQGHDYGYTF
TRBV29-1	TRBJ1-4	NA	NA	TGCAGCGTTGGGGGGCCCTCTAATGAAAAACTGTTTTTT	CSVGGPSNEKLFF
TRBV19	TRBJ1-4	few	NA	TGTGCCAGTAGTATTCAGGGGCCCCTTCACTCTAATGAAAAACTGTTTTTT	CASSIQGPLHSNEKLFF
TRBV4-2	TRBJ2-7	NA	NA	TGTGCCAGCAGCCAAGTAGGGCAGGGCGGTGAGCAGTACTTC	CASSQVGQGGEQYF
TRBV7-9	TRBJ1-6	NA	NA	TGTGCCAGCAGCTTCGGCGGGACTCCCCTCCACTTT	CASSFGGTPLHF
TRBV19	TRBJ2-7	NA	NA	TGTGCCAGTAGCCTGAAGGGGGAATCCTACGAGCAGTACTTC	CASSLKGESYEQYF
TRBV5-8	TRBJ2-1	NA	TRBD2	TGTGCCAGCAGCTTGGTCCTTAGCGGGGGGGCCACTGAGCAGTTCTTC	CASSLVLSGGATEQFF
TRBV27	TRBJ1-5	NA	NA	TGTGCCAGCAGTTATAGCGGGAATAGCAATCAGCCCCAGCATTTT	CASSYSGNSNQPQHF
TRBV9	TRBJ1-3	NA	TRBD1	TGTGCCAGCAGCGTAACAGGGGCAGGAAACACCATATATTTT	CASSVTGAGNTIYF
TRBV19	TRBJ2-5	NA	NA	TGTGCCAGTAGTATAGTACAGGGTGGGACCCAGTACTTC	CASSIVQGGTQYF
TRBV6-5	TRBJ2-3	NA	TRBD1	TGTGCCAGCAAGGGACAGGGGGCTGCAGATACGCAGTATTTT	CASKGQGAADTQYF